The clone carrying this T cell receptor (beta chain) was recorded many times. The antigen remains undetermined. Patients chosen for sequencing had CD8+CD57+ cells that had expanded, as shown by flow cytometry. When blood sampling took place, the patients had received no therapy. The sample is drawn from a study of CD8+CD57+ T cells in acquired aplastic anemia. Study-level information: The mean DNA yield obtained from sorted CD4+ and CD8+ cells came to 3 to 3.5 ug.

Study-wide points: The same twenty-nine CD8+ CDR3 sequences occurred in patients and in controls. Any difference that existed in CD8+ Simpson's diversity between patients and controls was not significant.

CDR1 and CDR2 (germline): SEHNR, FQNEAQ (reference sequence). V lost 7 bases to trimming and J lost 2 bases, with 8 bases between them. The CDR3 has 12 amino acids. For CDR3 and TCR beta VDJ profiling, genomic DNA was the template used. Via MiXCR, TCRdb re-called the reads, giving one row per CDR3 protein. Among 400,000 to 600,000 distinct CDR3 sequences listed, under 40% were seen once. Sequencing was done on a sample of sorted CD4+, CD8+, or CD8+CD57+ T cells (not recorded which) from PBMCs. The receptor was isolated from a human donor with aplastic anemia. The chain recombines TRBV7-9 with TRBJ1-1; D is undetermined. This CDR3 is CASTWTNTEAFF. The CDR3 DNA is TGTGCCAGCACTTGGACCAACACTGAAGCTTTCTTT.